This T cell receptor beta chain was identified in a study of T cell responses to AZD1222 COVID-19 vaccine. Findings of the study overall: Every sample of the repertoires postdated the peak T cell response.

Germline V gene lookup returns CDR1 SGHVS and CDR2 FNYEAQ. The CDR3 is 15 amino acids. V was clipped by 5 bases and J by 5 bases; unmatched bases: 8. The repertoire was sequenced with immunoSEQ multiplex PCR; TCRdb's copy has only in-frame clones and lacks some. The table records approximately 99,000 clones, about nine tenths of them present only once. Note on this clone: Its antigen is still unknown.

The sample consisted of peripheral blood, taken on day 0 of MenACWY control vaccination. The chain carries TRBV7-6 and TRBJ2-7; 11 nucleotides align to TRBD1. The TCR was taken from an adult in good health. Here the CDR3 DNA reads TGTGCCAGCAGCCGTGGGACAGGGGGTCGCAACGAGCAGTACTTC. This encodes CASSRGTGGRNEQYF.